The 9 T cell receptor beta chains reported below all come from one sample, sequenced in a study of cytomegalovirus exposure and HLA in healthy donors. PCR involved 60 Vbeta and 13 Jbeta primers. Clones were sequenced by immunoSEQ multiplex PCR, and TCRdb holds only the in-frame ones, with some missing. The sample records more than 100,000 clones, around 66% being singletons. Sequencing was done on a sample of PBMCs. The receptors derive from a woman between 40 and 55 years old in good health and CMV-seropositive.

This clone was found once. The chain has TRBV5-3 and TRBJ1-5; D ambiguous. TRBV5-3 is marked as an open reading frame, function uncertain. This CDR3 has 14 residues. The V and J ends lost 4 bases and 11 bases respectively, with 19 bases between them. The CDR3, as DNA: TGTGCCAGAAGCCTGAATTCGCGGGGTGAATCCCAGCATTTT. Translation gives CARSLNSRGESQHF.

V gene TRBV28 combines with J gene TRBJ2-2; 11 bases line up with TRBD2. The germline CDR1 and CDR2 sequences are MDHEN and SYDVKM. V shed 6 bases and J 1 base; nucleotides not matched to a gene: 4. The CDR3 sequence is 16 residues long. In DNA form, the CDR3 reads TGTGCCAGCAGCCTAGGGACTAGCGGGAACACCGGGGAGCTGTTTTTT. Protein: CASSLGTSGNTGELFF. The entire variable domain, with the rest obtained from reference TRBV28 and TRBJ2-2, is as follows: DVKVTQSSRYLVKRTGEKVFLECVQDMDHENMFWYRQDPGLGLRLIYFSYDVKMKEKGDIPEGYSVSREKKERFSLILESASTNQTSMYLCASSLGTSGNTGELFFGEGSRLTVL.

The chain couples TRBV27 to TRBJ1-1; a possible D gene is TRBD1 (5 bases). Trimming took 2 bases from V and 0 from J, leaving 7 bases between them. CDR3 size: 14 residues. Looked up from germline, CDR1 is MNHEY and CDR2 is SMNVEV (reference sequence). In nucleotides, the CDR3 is TGTGCCAGCAGTTTAGGACACCTGAACACTGAAGCTTTCTTT. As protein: CASSLGHLNTEAFF.

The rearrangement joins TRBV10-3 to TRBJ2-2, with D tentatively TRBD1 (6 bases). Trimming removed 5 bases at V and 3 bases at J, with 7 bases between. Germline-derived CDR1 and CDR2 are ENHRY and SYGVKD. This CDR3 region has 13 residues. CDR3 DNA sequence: TGTGCCATCAGTTACAGGGACACCGGGGAGCTGTTTTTT. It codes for CAISYRDTGELFF.

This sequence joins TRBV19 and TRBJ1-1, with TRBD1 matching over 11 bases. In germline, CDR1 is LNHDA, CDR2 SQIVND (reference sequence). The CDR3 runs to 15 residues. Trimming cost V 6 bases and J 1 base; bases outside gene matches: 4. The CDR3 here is CASSGQGASNTEAFF. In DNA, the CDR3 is TGTGCCAGTAGCGGACAGGGGGCTTCGAACACTGAAGCTTTCTTT.

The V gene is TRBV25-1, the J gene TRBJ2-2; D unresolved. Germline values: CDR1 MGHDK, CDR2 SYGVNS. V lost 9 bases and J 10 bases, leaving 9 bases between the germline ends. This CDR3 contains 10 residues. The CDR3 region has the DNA TGTGCCAGTAGAGGAGCGGAGCTGTTTTTT. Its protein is CASRGAELFF. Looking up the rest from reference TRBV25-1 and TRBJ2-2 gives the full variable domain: EADIYQTPRYLVIGTGKKITLECSQTMGHDKMYWYQQDPGMELHLIHYSYGVNSTEKGDLSSESTVSRIRTEHFPLTLESARPSHTSQYLCASRGAELFFGEGSRLTVL.

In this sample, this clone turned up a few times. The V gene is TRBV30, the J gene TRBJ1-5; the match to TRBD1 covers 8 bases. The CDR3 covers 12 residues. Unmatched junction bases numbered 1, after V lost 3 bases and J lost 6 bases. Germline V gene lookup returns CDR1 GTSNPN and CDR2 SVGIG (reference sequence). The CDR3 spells CAWSDRGQPQHF. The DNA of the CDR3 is TGTGCCTGGAGCGACAGGGGTCAGCCCCAGCATTTT. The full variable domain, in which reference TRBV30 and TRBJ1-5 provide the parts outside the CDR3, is SQTIHQWPATLVQPVGSPLSLECTVEGTSNPNLYWYRQAAGRGLQLLFYSVGIGQISSEVPQNLSASRPQDRQFILSSKKLLLSDSGFYLCAWSDRGQPQHFGDGTRLSIL.

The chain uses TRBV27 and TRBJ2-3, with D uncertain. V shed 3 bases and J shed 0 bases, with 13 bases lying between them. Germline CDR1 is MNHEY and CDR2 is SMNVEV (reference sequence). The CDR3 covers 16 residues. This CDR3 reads CASSFLADYSTDTQYF. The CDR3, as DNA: TGTGCCAGCAGTTTCCTGGCGGATTATAGCACAGATACGCAGTATTTT.

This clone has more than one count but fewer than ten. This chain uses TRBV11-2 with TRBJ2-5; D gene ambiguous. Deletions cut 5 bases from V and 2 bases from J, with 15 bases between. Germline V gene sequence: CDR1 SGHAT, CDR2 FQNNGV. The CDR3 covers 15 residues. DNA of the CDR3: TGTGCCAGCAGCGGCTCGGCGTACGGGCAAGAGACCCAGTACTTC. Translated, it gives CASSGSAYGQETQYF.